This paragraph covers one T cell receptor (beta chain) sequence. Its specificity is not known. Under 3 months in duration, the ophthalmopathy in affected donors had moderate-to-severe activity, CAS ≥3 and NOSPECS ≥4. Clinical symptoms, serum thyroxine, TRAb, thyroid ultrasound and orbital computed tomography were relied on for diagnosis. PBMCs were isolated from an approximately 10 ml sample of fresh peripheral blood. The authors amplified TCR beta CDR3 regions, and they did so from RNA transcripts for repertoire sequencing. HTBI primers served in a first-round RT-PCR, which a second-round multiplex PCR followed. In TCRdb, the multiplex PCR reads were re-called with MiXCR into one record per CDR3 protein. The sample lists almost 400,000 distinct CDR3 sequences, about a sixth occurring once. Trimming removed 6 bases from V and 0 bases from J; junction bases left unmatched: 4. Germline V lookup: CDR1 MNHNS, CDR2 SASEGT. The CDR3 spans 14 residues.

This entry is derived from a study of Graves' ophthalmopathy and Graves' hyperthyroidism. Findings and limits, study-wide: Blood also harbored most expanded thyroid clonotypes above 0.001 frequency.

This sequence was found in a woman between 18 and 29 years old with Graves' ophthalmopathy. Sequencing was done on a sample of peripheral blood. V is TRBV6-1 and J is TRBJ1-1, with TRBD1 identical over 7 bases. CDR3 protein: CASRETGLNTEAFF. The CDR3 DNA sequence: TGTGCCAGCAGGGAGACAGGGCTGAACACTGAAGCTTTCTTT.